This paragraph reports one T cell receptor beta chain. These data are taken from a study of blood T cell repertoires in COVID-19. Looking at the study overall: Samples taken during acute and convalescent COVID-19 were collected in the United States, Italy and Spain. PBMCs, B-cell-depleted T cells, or T cells were the source of the cDNA or gDNA that made up the material.

From germline, CDR1 is LGHDT and CDR2 YNNKEL (reference sequence). This CDR3 has 16 amino acids. The V and J ends lost 1 base and 4 bases respectively, with 16 bases between them. Per the authors' pipeline: It was from reference gene primer amplification that nucleated cell counts were estimated. Assay: immunoSEQ multiplex PCR; the TCRdb copy retains only in-frame clones and omits some. D and trimming were read from the DNA, whereas the V and J calls and clone size are those reported in that table. The data hold around 200,000 clones, with roughly 85% observed a single time. The clonotype comes from a woman aged 80 or over with acute or convalescent COVID-19. Sequencing was done on a sample of peripheral blood. The J gene is TRBJ1-2, the V gene TRBV3-1 (or the pseudogene TRBV3-2); D unclear. CDR3 sequence reads: CASSQVSGGSIYGYTF. CDR3 in DNA: TGTGCCAGCAGCCAAGTGTCGGGAGGGAGTATCTATGGCTACACCTTC.